A single sample gave rise to the 8 T cell receptor beta chains below, sequenced in a study of PD-1 blockade in classical Hodgkin lymphoma. Generated by immunoSEQ multiplex PCR, the TCRdb table keeps only in-frame clones and is missing some. Counted here are 15,000 to 20,000 clones, around 84% occurring once; the ten biggest clones make up about 20%. Time point here: cycle 4 day 1 (C4D1), after five to seven weeks of nivolumab. All the patients suffered relapse after autologous stem cell transplantation, and brentuximab vedotin exposure differed. Sequenced here: peripheral blood mononuclear cells (PBMCs), sampled before the fourth cycle of nivolumab. These receptors were obtained from a human donor with classical Hodgkin lymphoma.

The chain has TRBV2 and TRBJ1-2, with D tentatively TRBD1 (6 bases). V was clipped by 6 bases and J by 0 bases, with 11 bases between them. The germline gives CDR1 SNHLY, CDR2 FYNNEI. This CDR3 comprises 14 residues. The CDR3 sequence: CASRGDTTNYGYTF. As DNA, the CDR3 is TGTGCCAGCAGAGGGGACACTACTAACTATGGCTACACCTTC. Full variable domain (outside the CDR3, taken from reference TRBV2 and TRBJ1-2): EPEVTQTPSHQVTQMGQEVILRCVPISNHLYFYWYRQILGQKVEFLVSFYNNEISEKSEIFDDQFSVERPDGSNFTLKIRSTKLEDSAMYFCASRGDTTNYGYTFGSGTRLTVV.

V and J are TRBV5-4 and TRBJ2-1, with D uncertain. The CDR3 consists of 13 residues. CDR1 is SGHNT and CDR2 is YYREEE in the germline V gene (reference sequence). V lost 4 bases and J 9 bases, leaving 14 bases between the germline ends. CDR3 in amino acids: CASSVAAQAEQFF. CDR3 nucleotide sequence: TGTGCCAGCAGCGTTGCGGCGCAGGCTGAGCAGTTCTTC.

By proportion, this clone is medium-sized. The gene calls are TRBV6-5 and TRBJ1-4; D is undetermined. Germline CDR1 reads MNHEY; CDR2 reads SVGAGI. The length of the CDR3 is 12 residues. The ends were cut back, 6 bases at V and 10 bases at J, with 12 bases in the middle. In DNA, the CDR3 is TGTGCCAGCAGCTCGGACGGTCGAAAACTGTTTTTT. Its protein is CASSSDGRKLFF.

The chain links TRBV14 to TRBJ2-7, with 14 bases aligning to TRBD2. V lost 4 bases, J lost 6 bases, and 8 bases stayed unmatched. CDR3 length equals 16 residues. The V gene's germline CDR1 is SGHDN and CDR2 FVKESK. CDR3 sequence: CASSPRLAGGPGEQYF. CDR3 nucleotides: TGTGCCAGCAGCCCTAGACTAGCGGGAGGGCCTGGCGAGCAGTACTTC.

The chain combines TRBV15 with TRBJ2-3; 12 bases map to TRBD1. V lost 3 bases, J lost 6 bases, and 19 bases stayed unmatched. In germline, CDR1 is LNHNV, CDR2 YYDKDF (reference sequence). The CDR3 is made up of 20 amino acids. CDR3 amino acids: CATSSQHPDPGQGAGDTQYF. The CDR3 nucleotides are TGTGCCACCAGCAGTCAACACCCCGACCCGGGACAGGGGGCTGGGGATACGCAGTATTTT.

The V call is TRBV5-1, the J call TRBJ2-1; 7 bases match TRBD1. The length of the CDR3 is 13 residues. The junction had 8 bases not matched to a gene; V was cut back by 7 bases and J by 7 bases. CDR1 and CDR2 from the germline V gene are SGHRS and YFSETQ. CDR3 sequence (DNA): TGCGCCAGCGCGGACAGGAAAATTAATGAGCAGTTCTTC. Amino acids: CASADRKINEQFF.

The CDR3 sequence is CASSKETGEANTIYF. The CDR3 DNA sequence: TGTGCCAGCAGCAAAGAAACAGGGGAGGCAAACACCATATATTTT. The rearrangement joins TRBV21-1 to TRBJ1-3; the table's D call TRBD1 went unverified against the DNA. TRBV21-1 is listed as a pseudogene. The CDR3 has 15 residues.

The rearrangement links TRBV11-2 to TRBJ1-1; unclear D gene. CDR1 and CDR2 (germline): SGHAT, FQNNGV. Between the trimmed V and J ends, which lost 7 bases and 2 bases, there was a span of 5 bases. This CDR3 has 11 residues. This CDR3 reads CASNLNTEAFF. CDR3 DNA sequence: TGTGCCAGCAACCTTAACACTGAAGCTTTCTTT. Based on the CDR3 plus reference TRBV11-2 and TRBJ1-1, the full variable domain is EAGVAQSPRYKIIEKRQSVAFWCNPISGHATLYWYQQILGQGPKLLIQFQNNGVVDDSQLPKDRFSAERLKGVDSTLKIQPAKLEDSAVYLCASNLNTEAFFGQGTRLTVV.